This T cell receptor (beta chain) was identified in a study of OX40 agonist ivuxolimab in advanced cancers. Whole-study findings and limits: There were also nonresponders showing low normalized T-cell clonal expansion.

Germline trimming cut 5 bases from V and 7 bases from J; bases unmatched to any gene: 12. Germline loops: CDR1 SEHNR, CDR2 FQNEAQ (reference sequence). The CDR3 contains 15 residues. Produced via immunoSEQ multiplex PCR; TCRdb's table is partial and in-frame only. This table holds roughly 62,000 clones, 85% found once. Comments on this clone: Its antigen is as yet unknown.

The rearrangement joins TRBV7-9 to TRBJ2-5; 8 bases fit TRBD1. The specimen was CD4+ or CD8+ T cells sorted from blood, collected in a trial of the OX40 agonist ivuxolimab. This receptor was taken from an adult with an advanced solid tumor such as melanoma, head and neck, liver or kidney cancer. CDR3 in amino acids: CASSQIDRGVMTQYF. CDR3 coding DNA: TGTGCCAGCAGCCAAATCGACAGGGGCGTAATGACCCAGTACTTC.